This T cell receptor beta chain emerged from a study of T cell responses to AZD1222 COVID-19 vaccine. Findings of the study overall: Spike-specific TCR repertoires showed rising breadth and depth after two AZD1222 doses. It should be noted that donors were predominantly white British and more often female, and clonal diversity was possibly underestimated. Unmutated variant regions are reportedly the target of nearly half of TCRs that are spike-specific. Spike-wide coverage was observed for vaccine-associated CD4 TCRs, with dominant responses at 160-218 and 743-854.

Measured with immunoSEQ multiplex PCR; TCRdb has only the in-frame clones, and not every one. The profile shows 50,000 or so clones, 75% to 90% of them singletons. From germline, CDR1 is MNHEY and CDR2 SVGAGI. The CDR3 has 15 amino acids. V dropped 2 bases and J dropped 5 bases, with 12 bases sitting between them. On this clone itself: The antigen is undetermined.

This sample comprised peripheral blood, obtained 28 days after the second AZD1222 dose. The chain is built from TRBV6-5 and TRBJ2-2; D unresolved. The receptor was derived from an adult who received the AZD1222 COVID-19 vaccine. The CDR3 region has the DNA TGTGCCAGCAGTTACGGCACGGTGGGGACCGGGGAGCTGTTTTTT. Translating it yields CASSYGTVGTGELFF.